Listed here is a single TCR beta chain. The antigen is unknown. V was shortened by 1 base and J by 6 bases, with 13 bases between the two germline ends. The CDR3 is 15 amino acids. CDR1 is SGHVS, CDR2 FNYEAQ, per germline. This sample is part of a study of PD-1 blockade in classical Hodgkin lymphoma. Clones were read by immunoSEQ multiplex PCR, and TCRdb kept only the in-frame ones, dropping some. The top ten hold 10% to 13% of the sample, which has over 60,000 clones, roughly 89% seen once. Time point reported: cycle 4 day 1 (C4D1), after 6 weeks of nivolumab. Relapse after autologous stem cell transplantation occurred in every patient, and brentuximab vedotin exposure varied. Study results and caveats: CD4+ TCR diversity climbed significantly by C4D1, unlike CD8+ TCR diversity.

The origin of this receptor is a human donor with classical Hodgkin lymphoma. This specimen was peripheral blood mononuclear cells (PBMCs), taken before the fourth cycle of nivolumab. V usage is TRBV7-6 and J usage is TRBJ2-1; the D gene could be TRBD1 or TRBD2 (6 bases each). The CDR3 loop is CASSLDGGRGNEQFF. The CDR3 bases are TGTGCCAGCAGCTTAGACGGGGGCCGGGGCAATGAGCAGTTCTTC. The entire variable domain, with the rest obtained from reference TRBV7-6 and TRBJ2-1, is as follows: GAGVSQSPRYKVTKRGQDVALRCDPISGHVSLYWYRQALGQGPEFLTYFNYEAQQDKSGLPNDRFSAERPEGSISTLTIQRTEQRDSAMYRCASSLDGGRGNEQFFGPGTRLTVL.